The present TCR beta chain was sequenced within a study of T cell responses to AZD1222 COVID-19 vaccine. Study-wide points: Donors were largely white British and mainly female; clonal diversity was possibly underestimated. A reported finding is that nearly half of spike-specific TCRs target unmutated variant regions. Spike-specific TCRs gained breadth and depth after people received two AZD1222 doses.

CDR3 length: 13 residues. V shed 9 bases and J shed 2 bases, with 10 bases lying between them. Germline CDR1 is SGHTA and CDR2 is FQGNSA. Turning to this clone: Its antigen is as yet unknown.

Repertoires were generated with immunoSEQ multiplex PCR, while TCRdb's copy carries only in-frame clones and drops some. The sample lists around 150,000 clones; roughly 90% were seen once. The sequence came from an adult who received the AZD1222 COVID-19 vaccine. The chain uses TRBV7-2 and TRBJ2-2, with TRBD1 as a possible D gene (6 bases). The sequenced sample was peripheral blood, obtained 28 days after the second AZD1222 dose. The CDR3, as DNA: TGTGCCAGGACAGGCTATAACACCGGGGAGCTGTTTTTT. It encodes CARTGYNTGELFF.